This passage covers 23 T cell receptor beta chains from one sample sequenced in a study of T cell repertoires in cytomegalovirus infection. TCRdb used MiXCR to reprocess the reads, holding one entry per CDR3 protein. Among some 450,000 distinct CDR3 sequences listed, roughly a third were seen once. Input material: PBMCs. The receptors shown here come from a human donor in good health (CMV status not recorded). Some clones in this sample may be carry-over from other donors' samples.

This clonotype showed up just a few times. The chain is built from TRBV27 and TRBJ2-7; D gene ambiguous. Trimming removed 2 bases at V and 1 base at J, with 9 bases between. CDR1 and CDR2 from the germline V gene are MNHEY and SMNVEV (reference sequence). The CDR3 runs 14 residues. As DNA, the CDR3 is TGTGCCAGCAGTTTAAGGGTTGGGTCCTACGAGCAGTACTTC. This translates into CASSLRVGSYEQYF.

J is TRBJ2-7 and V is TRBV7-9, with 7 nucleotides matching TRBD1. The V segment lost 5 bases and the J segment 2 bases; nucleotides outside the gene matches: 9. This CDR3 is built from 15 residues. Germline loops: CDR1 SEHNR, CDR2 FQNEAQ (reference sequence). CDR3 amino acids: CASSPRTGFAYEQYF. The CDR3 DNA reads TGTGCCAGCAGCCCTCGGACAGGATTCGCCTACGAGCAGTACTTC.

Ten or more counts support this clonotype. CDR3: CASSLFGGRETQYF. The CDR3 region has the DNA TGTGCCAGCAGCTTATTTGGGGGCCGAGAGACCCAGTACTTC. This chain uses TRBV5-6 with TRBJ2-5; D may be TRBD1 (6 bases). This CDR3 spans 14 amino acids. V was clipped by 2 bases and J by 4 bases, with 12 bases between them. Germline V CDR1 and CDR2: SGHDT, YYEEEE.

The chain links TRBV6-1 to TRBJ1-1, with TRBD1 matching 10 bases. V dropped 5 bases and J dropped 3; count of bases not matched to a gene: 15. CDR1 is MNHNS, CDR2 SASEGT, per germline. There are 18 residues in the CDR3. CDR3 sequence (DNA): TGTGCCAGCAGTCGACGGGACAGGGGAATGTCTGGCCACACTGAAGCTTTCTTT. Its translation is CASSRRDRGMSGHTEAFF.

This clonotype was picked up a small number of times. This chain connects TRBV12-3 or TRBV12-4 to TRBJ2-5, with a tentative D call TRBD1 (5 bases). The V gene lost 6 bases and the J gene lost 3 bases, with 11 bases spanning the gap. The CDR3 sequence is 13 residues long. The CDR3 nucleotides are TGTGCCAGCAGCCGGACACTTAAAGAGACCCAGTACTTC. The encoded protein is CASSRTLKETQYF.

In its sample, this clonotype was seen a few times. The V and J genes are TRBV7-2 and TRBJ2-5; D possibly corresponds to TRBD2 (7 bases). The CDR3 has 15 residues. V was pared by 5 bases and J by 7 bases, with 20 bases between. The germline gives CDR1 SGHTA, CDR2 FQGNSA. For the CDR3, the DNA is TGTGCCAGCAGCGCCTCTCGGGGGGCCTCTACGACCCAGTACTTC. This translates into CASSASRGASTTQYF.

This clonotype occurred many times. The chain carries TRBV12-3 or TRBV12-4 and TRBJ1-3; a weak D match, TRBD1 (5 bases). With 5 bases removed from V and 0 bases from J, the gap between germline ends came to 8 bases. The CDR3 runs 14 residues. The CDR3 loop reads CASSRTSSGNTIYF. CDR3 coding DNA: TGTGCCAGCAGTCGGACAAGCTCTGGAAACACCATATATTTT.

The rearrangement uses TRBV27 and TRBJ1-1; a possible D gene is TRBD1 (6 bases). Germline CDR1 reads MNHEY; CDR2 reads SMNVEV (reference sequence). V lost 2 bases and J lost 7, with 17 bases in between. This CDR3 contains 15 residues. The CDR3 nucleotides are TGTGCCAGCAGTTTAGTGGTAGGGGGAGTGGATGAAGCTTTCTTT. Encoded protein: CASSLVVGGVDEAFF.

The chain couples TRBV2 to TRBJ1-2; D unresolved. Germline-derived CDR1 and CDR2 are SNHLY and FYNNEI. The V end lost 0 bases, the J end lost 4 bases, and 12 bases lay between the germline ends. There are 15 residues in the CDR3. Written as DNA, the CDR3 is TGTGCCAGCAGTGAAGCAAGCTCCCCATCCTATGGCTACACCTTC. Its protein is CASSEASSPSYGYTF.

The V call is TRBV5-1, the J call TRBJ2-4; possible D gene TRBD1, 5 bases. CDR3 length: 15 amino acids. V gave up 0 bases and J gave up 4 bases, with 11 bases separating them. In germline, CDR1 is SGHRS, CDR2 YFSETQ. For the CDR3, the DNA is TGCGCCAGCAGCTTGGGTGCAGGGCCTAAAAACATTCAGTACTTC. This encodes CASSLGAGPKNIQYF. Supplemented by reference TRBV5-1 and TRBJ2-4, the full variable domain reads KAGVTQTPRYLIKTRGQQVTLSCSPISGHRSVSWYQQTPGQGLQFLFEYFSETQRNKGNFPGRFSGRQFSNSRSEMNVSTLELGDSALYLCASSLGAGPKNIQYFGAGTRLSVL.

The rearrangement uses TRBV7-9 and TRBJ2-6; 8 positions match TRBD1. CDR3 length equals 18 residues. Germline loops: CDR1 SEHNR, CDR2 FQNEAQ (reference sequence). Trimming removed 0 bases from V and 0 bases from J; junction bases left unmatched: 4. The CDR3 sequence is CASSLAGTGLSGANVLTF. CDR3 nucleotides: TGTGCCAGCAGCTTAGCTGGGACAGGCCTCTCTGGGGCCAACGTCCTGACTTTC.

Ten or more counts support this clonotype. The CDR3 region has the DNA TGTGCCAGCAGCTTAGGTTGGGGACAGGTCGCTAGTGGCTACACCTTC. It specifies CASSLGWGQVASGYTF. This chain joins TRBV11-2 and TRBJ1-2, with 8 bases lining up with TRBD1. Looked up from germline, CDR1 is SGHAT and CDR2 is FQNNGV. This CDR3 comprises 16 residues. V was clipped by 1 base and J by 7 bases; unmatched bases: 11.

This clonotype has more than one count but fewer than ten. CDR3 nucleotides: TGTGCCAGCAGCCGAAAACAGGGGCGTAAGGATGGCTACACCTTC. It translates to CASSRKQGRKDGYTF. The chain combines TRBV7-2 with TRBJ1-2, with 7 bases fitting TRBD1. CDR3 size: 15 residues. The germline CDR1 and CDR2 sequences are SGHTA and FQGNSA. Trimming removed 5 bases from V and 6 bases from J; junction bases left unmatched: 12.

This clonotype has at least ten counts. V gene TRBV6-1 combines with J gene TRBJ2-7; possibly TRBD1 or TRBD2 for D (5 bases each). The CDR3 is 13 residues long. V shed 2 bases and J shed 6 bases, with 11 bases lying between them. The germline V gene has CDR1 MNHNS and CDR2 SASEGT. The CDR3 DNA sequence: TGTGCCAGCAGTGAAATCCGGGACCTCGAGCAGTACTTC. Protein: CASSEIRDLEQYF.

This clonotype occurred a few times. The chain's CDR3 is CASRGDRPAMNTEAFF. The CDR3 DNA follows: TGTGCCAGCAGGGGAGACAGGCCCGCTATGAACACTGAAGCTTTCTTT. The gene calls are TRBV12-3 or TRBV12-4 and TRBJ1-1; D may be TRBD1 (6 bases). V was clipped by 6 bases and J by 0 bases, with 17 bases between them. The CDR3 is made up of 16 amino acids.

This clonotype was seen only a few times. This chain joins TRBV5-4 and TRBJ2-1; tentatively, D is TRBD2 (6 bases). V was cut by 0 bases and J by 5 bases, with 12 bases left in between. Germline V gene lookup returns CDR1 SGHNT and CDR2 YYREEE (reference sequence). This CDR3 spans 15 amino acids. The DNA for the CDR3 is TGTGCCAGCAGCTTGGGCGGGGTGTTTCACAATGAGCAGTTCTTC. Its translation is CASSLGGVFHNEQFF.

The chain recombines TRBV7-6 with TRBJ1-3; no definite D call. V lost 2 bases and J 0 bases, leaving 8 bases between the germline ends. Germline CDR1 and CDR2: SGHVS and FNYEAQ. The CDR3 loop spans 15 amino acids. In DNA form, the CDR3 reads TGTGCCAGCAGCTTAACAGACTTCTCTGGAAACACCATATATTTT. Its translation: CASSLTDFSGNTIYF. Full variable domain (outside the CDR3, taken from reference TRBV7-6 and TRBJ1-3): GAGVSQSPRYKVTKRGQDVALRCDPISGHVSLYWYRQALGQGPEFLTYFNYEAQQDKSGLPNDRFSAERPEGSISTLTIQRTEQRDSAMYRCASSLTDFSGNTIYFGEGSWLTVV.

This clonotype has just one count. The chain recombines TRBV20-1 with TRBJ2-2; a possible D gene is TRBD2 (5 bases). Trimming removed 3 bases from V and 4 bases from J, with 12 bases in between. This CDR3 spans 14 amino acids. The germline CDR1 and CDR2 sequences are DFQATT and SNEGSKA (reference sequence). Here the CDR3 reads CSASRVASTGELFF. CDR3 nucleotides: TGCAGTGCTAGTCGGGTAGCGAGCACCGGGGAGCTGTTTTTT.

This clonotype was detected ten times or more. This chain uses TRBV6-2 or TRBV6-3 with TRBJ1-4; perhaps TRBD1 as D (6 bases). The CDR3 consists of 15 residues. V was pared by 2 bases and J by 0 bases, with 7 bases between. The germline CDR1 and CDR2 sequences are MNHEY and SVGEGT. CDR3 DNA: TGTGCCAGCAGTTACCGACAGGCAACTAATGAAAAACTGTTTTTT. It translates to CASSYRQATNEKLFF.

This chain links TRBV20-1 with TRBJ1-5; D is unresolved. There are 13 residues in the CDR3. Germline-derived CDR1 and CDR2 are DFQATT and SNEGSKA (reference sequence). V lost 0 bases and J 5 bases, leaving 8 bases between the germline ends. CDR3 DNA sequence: TGCAGTGCTAGAGAGAGTAATGATCAGCCCCAGCATTTT. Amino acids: CSARESNDQPQHF.

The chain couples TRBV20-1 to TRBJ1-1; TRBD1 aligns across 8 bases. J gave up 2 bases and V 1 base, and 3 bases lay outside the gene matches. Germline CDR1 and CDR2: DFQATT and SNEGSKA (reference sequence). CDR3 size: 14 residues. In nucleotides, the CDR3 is TGCAGTGCTAGAGTGCAGGGGGCAAACACTGAAGCTTTCTTT. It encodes CSARVQGANTEAFF.

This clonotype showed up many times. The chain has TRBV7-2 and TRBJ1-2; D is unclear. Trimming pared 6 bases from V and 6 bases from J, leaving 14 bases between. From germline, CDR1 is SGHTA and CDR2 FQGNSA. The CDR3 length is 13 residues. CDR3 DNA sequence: TGTGCCAGCAGAACCCCTCTAGCCCATGGCTACACCTTC. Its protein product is CASRTPLAHGYTF. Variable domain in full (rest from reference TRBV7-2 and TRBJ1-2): GAGVSQSPSNKVTEKGKDVELRCDPISGHTALYWYRQSLGQGLEFLIYFQGNSAPDKSGLPSDRFSAERTGGSVSTLTIQRTQQEDSAVYLCASRTPLAHGYTFGSGTRLTVV.

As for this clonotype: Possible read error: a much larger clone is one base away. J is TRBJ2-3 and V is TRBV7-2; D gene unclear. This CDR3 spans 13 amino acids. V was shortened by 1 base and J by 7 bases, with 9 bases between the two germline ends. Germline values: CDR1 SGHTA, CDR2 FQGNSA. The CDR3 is CASSLGQQYTQYF. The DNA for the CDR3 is TGTGCCAGCAGCTTAGGTCAGCAGTATACGCAGTATTTT.